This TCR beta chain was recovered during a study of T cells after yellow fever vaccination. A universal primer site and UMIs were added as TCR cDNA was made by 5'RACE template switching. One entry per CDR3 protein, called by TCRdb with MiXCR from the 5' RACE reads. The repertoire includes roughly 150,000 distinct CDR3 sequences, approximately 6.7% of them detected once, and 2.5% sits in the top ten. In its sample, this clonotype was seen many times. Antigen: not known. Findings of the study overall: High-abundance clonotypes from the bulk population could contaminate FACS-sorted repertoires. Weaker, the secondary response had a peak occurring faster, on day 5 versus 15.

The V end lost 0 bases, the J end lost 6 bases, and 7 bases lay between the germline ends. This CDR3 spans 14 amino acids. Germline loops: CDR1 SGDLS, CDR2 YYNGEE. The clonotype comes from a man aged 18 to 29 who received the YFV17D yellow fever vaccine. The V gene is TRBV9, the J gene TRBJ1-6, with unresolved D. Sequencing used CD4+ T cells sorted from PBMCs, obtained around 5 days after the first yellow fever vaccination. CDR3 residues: CASSVELSNSPLHF. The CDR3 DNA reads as TGTGCCAGCAGCGTAGAGTTGTCTAATTCACCCCTCCACTTT.